This T cell receptor (beta chain) appears in the sequencing data of a study of beta chain features in type 1 diabetes. The wider study: Healthy donors, compared against patients, showed similar age, gender and cell yields. Findings of the study overall: In type 1 diabetes patients, VDJ junctions had fewer insertions; deletions at these junctions were more frequent.

It was one heparinised blood draw, averaging approximately 100 mL, that each donor gave. Populations obtained by sorting all exceeded 95% purity. Isolated RNA was reverse transcribed in full, so expressed TCRB transcripts were sequenced. This table comes from immunoSEQ multiplex PCR, and its TCRdb copy is limited to in-frame clones, with some not included. This sample carries about 240,000 clones, about 25% of them seen once, and the ten largest clones take 4%. Note on this clone: Its specificity is not known.

The ends were cut back, 6 bases at V and 0 bases at J, with 8 bases in the middle. The CDR3 contains 13 residues. Germline-derived CDR1 and CDR2 are MNHEY and SVGAGI. The specimen sequenced was central memory CD4+ T cells from blood. This chain joins TRBV6-5 and TRBJ2-5, with D maybe TRBD2 (6 bases). The TCR sequence derives from a man younger than 45 in good health. The CDR3: CASSRDYQETQYF. DNA for the CDR3: TGTGCCAGCAGCCGGGACTACCAAGAGACCCAGTACTTC.